The 11 T cell receptor beta chains given below trace back to one sample, sequenced in a study of control samples from healthy donors and cancer patients. Using immunoSEQ multiplex PCR, the repertoire was profiled, and TCRdb retains in-frame clones only, with some absent. The table lists approximately 86,000 clones, 85% to 95% of them singletons. The specimen was blood. The source of these receptors is a woman aged 30 to 39 in good health.

The chain is built from TRBV6-4 and TRBJ2-1; TRBD2 matches 8 bases. J lost 7 bases, V lost 5 bases, and 13 bases had no gene match. Germline V lookup: CDR1 MRHNA, CDR2 SNTAGT. The CDR3 has 16 amino acids. The CDR3 region has the DNA TGTGCCAGCAGTCTGTCGTTCGGGGGGGGCGCTAATGAGCAGTTCTTC. Protein sequence: CASSLSFGGGANEQFF.

The gene calls are TRBV9 and TRBJ1-2; 11 bases align to TRBD1. V was clipped by 0 bases and J by 8 bases; unmatched bases: 9. The CDR3 sequence is 16 residues long. Germline V lookup: CDR1 SGDLS, CDR2 YYNGEE. The CDR3 sequence is CASSVGIGQGAVGYTF. The CDR3 DNA sequence: TGTGCCAGCAGCGTAGGGATTGGACAGGGGGCCGTAGGCTACACCTTC. Full variable domain (remainder filled in from reference TRBV9 and TRBJ1-2): DSGVTQTPKHLITATGQRVTLRCSPRSGDLSVYWYQQSLDQGLQFLIQYYNGEERAKGNILERFSAQQFPDLHSELNLSSLELGDSALYFCASSVGIGQGAVGYTFGSGTRLTVV.

V and J are TRBV19 and TRBJ1-2; tentative D call: TRBD1 (5 bases). CDR3 length equals 13 residues. The V end lost 3 bases, the J end lost 7 bases, and 12 bases lay between the germline ends. Per germline, CDR1 LNHDA and CDR2 SQIVND (reference sequence). The CDR3 loop reads CASSIGTQGGYTF. The CDR3 DNA reads as TGTGCCAGTAGTATCGGGACTCAGGGTGGCTACACCTTC.

This clone has a handful of counts. V is TRBV3-1 (or the pseudogene TRBV3-2) and J is TRBJ2-2; 8 bases map to TRBD2. V lost 3 bases and J lost 4; bases outside the gene matches: 7. The CDR3 has 16 amino acids. Looked up from germline, CDR1 is LGHDT and CDR2 is YNNKEL (reference sequence). The CDR3 DNA sequence: TGTGCCAGCAGCCAGCAGTTAGGGACTAGCACCGGGGAGCTGTTTTTT. Translated: CASSQQLGTSTGELFF.

The J gene is TRBJ2-5, the V gene TRBV10-3, with 7 bases lining up with TRBD1. CDR1 ENHRY and CDR2 SYGVKD come from the germline V gene. This CDR3 has 13 amino acids. V was clipped by 2 bases and J by 13 bases; unmatched bases: 10. The DNA for the CDR3 is TGTGCCATCAGTGAGCCCCCGGACAGGTTACGGTACTTC. Amino acids: CAISEPPDRLRYF.

CDR3 DNA sequence: TGTGCCAGCAGTTACTCGTCGGGGAGTGTCTATGGCTACACCTTC. As protein: CASSYSSGSVYGYTF. The V gene is TRBV6-5, the J gene TRBJ1-2; unclear D gene. Germline V lookup: CDR1 MNHEY, CDR2 SVGAGI. Between the trimmed V and J ends, which lost 0 bases and 4 bases, there was a span of 12 bases. This CDR3 is built from 15 residues.

The rearrangement links TRBV7-9 to TRBJ1-1; the match to TRBD1 covers 7 bases. The CDR3 consists of 16 residues. V lost 8 bases, J lost 5 bases, and 17 bases stayed unmatched. CDR1 is SEHNR and CDR2 is FQNEAQ in the germline V gene (reference sequence). CDR3 sequence: CASGGNRGQQVTEAFF. In DNA form, the CDR3 reads TGTGCCAGCGGGGGGAACAGGGGCCAGCAGGTAACTGAAGCTTTCTTT.

The rearrangement joins TRBV11-2 to TRBJ1-1; possible D gene TRBD1, 6 bases. With 3 bases removed from V and 4 bases from J, the gap between germline ends came to 18 bases. The CDR3 is 16 residues long. In germline, CDR1 is SGHAT, CDR2 FQNNGV. The CDR3 bases are TGTGCCAGCAGCTTCAGCACAGGGCTATTTGGCACTGAAGCTTTCTTT. It yields the protein CASSFSTGLFGTEAFF. Complete variable domain (other parts from reference TRBV11-2 and TRBJ1-1): EAGVAQSPRYKIIEKRQSVAFWCNPISGHATLYWYQQILGQGPKLLIQFQNNGVVDDSQLPKDRFSAERLKGVDSTLKIQPAKLEDSAVYLCASSFSTGLFGTEAFFGQGTRLTVV.

The chain combines TRBV10-1 with TRBJ1-1; maybe TRBD1 (6 bases). Trimming removed 6 bases at V and 1 base at J, with 12 bases between. This CDR3 is 14 amino acids long. Per germline, CDR1 WNHNN and CDR2 SYGVQD (reference sequence). The CDR3 region has the DNA TGCGCCAGCAGCGCCGGGACAAGGAACACTGAAGCTTTCTTT. The encoded protein is CASSAGTRNTEAFF.

This clone showed up just once. The chain uses TRBV9 and TRBJ1-2; TRBD1 matches at 8 bases. The germline CDR1 and CDR2 sequences are SGDLS and YYNGEE. The trim removed 4 bases at V and 3 bases at J, leaving 8 bases unmatched. CDR3 length: 15 residues. The CDR3, as DNA: TGTGCCAGCAGCTCCGGACAGGGCTTGGACTATGGCTACACCTTC. This gives the protein CASSSGQGLDYGYTF.

For this clone: The junction departs from the called germline gene at one end, perhaps through a read error. This chain joins TRBV7-7 and TRBJ2-5; D remains ambiguous. Germline V lookup: CDR1 SSHAT, CDR2 FNYEAQ (reference sequence). CDR3 length: 13 residues. The CDR3 sequence is CASSPNMGETQYF. The CDR3 DNA follows: TGTGCTAGCAGCCCGAACATGGGGGAGACCCAGTACTTC. Drawing the rest from reference TRBV7-7 and TRBJ2-5, the complete variable domain is GAGVSQSPRYKVTKRGQDVTLRCDPISSHATLYWYQQALGQGPEFLTYFNYEAQPDKSGLPSDRFSAERPEGSISTLTIQRTEQRDSAMYRCASSPNMGETQYFGPGTRLLVL.